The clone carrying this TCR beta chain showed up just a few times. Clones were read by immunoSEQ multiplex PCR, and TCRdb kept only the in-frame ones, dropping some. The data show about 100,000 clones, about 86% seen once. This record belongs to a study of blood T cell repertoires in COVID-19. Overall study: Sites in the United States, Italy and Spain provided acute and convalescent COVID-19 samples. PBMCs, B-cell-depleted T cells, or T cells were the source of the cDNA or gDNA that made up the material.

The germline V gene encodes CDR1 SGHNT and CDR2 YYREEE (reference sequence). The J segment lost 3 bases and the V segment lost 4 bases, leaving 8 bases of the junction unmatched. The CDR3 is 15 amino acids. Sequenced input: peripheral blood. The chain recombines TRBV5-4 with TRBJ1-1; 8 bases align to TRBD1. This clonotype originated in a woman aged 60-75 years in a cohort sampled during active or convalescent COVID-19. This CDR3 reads CASSISGGAYTEAFF. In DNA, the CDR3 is TGTGCCAGCAGCATATCAGGGGGCGCTTACACTGAAGCTTTCTTT.